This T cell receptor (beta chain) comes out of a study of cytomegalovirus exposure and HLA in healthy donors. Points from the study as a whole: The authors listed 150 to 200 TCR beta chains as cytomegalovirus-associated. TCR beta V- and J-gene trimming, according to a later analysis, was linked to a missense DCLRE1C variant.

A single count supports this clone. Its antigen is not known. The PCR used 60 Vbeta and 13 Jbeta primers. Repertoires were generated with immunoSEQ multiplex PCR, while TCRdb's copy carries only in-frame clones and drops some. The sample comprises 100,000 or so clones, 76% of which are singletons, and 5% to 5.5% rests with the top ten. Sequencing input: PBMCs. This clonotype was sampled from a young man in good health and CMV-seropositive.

The DNA of the CDR3 is TGTGCCAGCAGAGAGGGCGGAAAGGAAGCTTTCTTT. The encoded protein is CASREGGKEAFF. The chain links TRBV28 to TRBJ1-1; D is undetermined. The V gene's germline CDR1 is MDHEN and CDR2 SYDVKM. This CDR3 has 12 residues. V was shortened by 6 bases and J by 8 bases, with 13 bases between the two germline ends.